This TCR beta chain was observed in a study of CD8 T cells in ankylosing spondylitis. This clonotype was counted at least ten times. TCRdb reprocessed the 5' RACE reads with MiXCR, giving one entry per CDR3 protein. The table includes some 42,000 distinct CDR3 sequences, around 2.8% detected once. The CDR3 loop spans 18 amino acids. The source material was blood, either unsorted or a sorted T cell fraction (not recorded which). The rearrangement uses TRBV21-1 and TRBJ2-1; the D call of TRBD2 is as the table states it, not checked on the DNA. TRBV21-1 is termed a pseudogene. The clonotype originates from a male donor with ankylosing spondylitis or in good health (not recorded which). This CDR3 is CASSKDRAASGSDNEQFF. In nucleotides, the CDR3 is TGTGCCAGCAGCAAAGATCGAGCCGCTAGCGGGAGCGACAATGAGCAGTTCTTC.